The TCR beta chain under discussion was sequenced for a study of blood T cell repertoires in COVID-19. In the study overall: Some COVID-19 samples were acute and others convalescent; all came from the United States, Italy and Spain.

The CDR3 covers 15 residues. Deletions cut 3 bases from V and 4 bases from J, with 13 bases between. In germline, CDR1 is SGHRS, CDR2 YFSETQ. Repertoires were generated with immunoSEQ multiplex PCR, while TCRdb's copy carries only in-frame clones and drops some. The data contain around 290,000 clones, 80% to 95% of them singletons. The sequencing sample was made of peripheral blood. The clonotype was recovered from a woman in her 30s with COVID-19, enrolled during active disease. The J gene is TRBJ1-4, the V gene TRBV5-1; D is perhaps TRBD1 (6 bases). CDR3 nucleotides: TGCGCCAGCAGCTCCTCCGGGACATTTAATGAAAAACTGTTTTTT. Translation: CASSSSGTFNEKLFF.